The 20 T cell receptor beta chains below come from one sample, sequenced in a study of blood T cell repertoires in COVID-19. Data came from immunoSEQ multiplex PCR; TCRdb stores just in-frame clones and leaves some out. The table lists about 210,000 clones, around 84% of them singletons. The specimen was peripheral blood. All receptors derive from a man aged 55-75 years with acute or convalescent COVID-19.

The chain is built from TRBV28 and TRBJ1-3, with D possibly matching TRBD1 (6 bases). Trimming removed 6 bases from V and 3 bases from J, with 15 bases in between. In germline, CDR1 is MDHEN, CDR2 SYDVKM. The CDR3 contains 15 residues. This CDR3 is CASSPDRTSGNTIYF. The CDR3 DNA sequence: TGTGCCAGCAGCCCAGACAGGACCAGTGGAAACACCATATATTTT.

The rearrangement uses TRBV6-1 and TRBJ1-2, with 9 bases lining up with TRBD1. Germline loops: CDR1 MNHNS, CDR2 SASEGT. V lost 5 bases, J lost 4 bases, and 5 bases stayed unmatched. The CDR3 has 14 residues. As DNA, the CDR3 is TGTGCCAGCAGTTCGGACAGGGGACCCTATGGCTACACCTTC. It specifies CASSSDRGPYGYTF.

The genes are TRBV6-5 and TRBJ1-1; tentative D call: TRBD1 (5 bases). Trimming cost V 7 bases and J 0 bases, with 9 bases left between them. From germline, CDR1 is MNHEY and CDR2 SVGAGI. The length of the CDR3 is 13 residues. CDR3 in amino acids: CASTQGMNTEAFF. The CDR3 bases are TGTGCCAGCACCCAGGGAATGAACACTGAAGCTTTCTTT.

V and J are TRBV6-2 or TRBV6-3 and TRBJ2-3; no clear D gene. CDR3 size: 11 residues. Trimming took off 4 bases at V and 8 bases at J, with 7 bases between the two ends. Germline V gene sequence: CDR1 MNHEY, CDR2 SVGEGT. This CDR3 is CASSSPSTQYF. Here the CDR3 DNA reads TGTGCCAGCAGTTCCCCCTCTACGCAGTATTTT.

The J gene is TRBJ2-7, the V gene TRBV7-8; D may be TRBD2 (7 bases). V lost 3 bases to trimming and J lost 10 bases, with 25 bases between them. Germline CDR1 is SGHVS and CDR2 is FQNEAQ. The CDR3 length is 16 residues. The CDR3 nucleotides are TGTGCCAGCAGCTTTCCCGAGGGGGGGGCAATATCGTCTCAGTACTTC. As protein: CASSFPEGGAISSQYF.

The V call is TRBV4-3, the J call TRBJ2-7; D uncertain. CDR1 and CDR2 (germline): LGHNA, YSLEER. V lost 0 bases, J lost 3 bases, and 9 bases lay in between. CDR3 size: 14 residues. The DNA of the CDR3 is TGCGCCAGCAGCCAAGATCTGTCTGTCTACGAGCAGTACTTC. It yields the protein CASSQDLSVYEQYF.

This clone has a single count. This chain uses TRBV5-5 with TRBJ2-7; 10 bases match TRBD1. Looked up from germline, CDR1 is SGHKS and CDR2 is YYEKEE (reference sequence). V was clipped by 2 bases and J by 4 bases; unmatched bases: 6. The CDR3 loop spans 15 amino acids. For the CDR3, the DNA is TGTGCCAGCAGCTTTCCGACAGGGGGCTGGTACGAGCAGTACTTC. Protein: CASSFPTGGWYEQYF.

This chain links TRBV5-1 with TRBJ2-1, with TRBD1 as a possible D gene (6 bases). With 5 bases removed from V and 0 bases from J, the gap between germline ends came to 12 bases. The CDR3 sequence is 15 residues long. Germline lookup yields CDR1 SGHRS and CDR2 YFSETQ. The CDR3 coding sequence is TGCGCCAGCAGGAATGGACAGAGCTCCTACAATGAGCAGTTCTTC. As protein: CASRNGQSSYNEQFF.

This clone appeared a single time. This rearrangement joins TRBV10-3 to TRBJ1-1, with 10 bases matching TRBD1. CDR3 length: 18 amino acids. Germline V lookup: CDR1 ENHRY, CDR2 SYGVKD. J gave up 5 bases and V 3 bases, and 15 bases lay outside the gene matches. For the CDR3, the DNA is TGTGCCATCAGTGACCCCCGACAGGGGGCAAAGAGCGGGACTGAAGCTTTCTTT. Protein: CAISDPRQGAKSGTEAFF.

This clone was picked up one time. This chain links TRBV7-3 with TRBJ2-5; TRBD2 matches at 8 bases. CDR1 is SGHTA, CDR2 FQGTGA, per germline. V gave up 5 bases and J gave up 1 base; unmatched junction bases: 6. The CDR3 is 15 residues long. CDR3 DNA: TGTGCCAGCAGCCCAGGGCGGGGGGTCCAAGAGACCCAGTACTTC. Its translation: CASSPGRGVQETQYF.

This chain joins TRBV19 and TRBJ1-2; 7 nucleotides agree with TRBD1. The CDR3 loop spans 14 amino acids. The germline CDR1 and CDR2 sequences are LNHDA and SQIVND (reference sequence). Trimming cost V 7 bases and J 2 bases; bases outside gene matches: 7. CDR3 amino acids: CASTPPGGNYGYTF. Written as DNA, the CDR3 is TGTGCCAGTACCCCCCCAGGGGGAAACTATGGCTACACCTTC.

CDR3 residues: CATSRDIQAGAADTQYF. In DNA form, the CDR3 reads TGTGCCACCAGCAGAGATATTCAAGCGGGGGCCGCAGATACGCAGTATTTT. The V gene is TRBV15, the J gene TRBJ2-3, with 8 nucleotides matching TRBD2. Trimming took 0 bases from V and 4 from J; bases not matched to a gene: 9. The germline gives CDR1 LNHNV, CDR2 YYDKDF (reference sequence). This CDR3 is 17 amino acids long.

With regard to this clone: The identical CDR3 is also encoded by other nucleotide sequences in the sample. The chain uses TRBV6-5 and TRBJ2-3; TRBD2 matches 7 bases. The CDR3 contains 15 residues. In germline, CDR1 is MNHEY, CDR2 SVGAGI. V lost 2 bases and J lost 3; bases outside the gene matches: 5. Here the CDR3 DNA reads TGTGCCAGCAGTTACCGAACGGGGGGTACAGATACGCAGTATTTT. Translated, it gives CASSYRTGGTDTQYF.

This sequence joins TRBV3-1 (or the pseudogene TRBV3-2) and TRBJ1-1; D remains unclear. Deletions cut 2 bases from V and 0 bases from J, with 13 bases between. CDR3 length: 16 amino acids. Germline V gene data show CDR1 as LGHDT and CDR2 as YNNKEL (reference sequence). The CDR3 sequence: CASSQTREEMNTEAFF. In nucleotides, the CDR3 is TGTGCCAGCAGCCAAACTCGCGAGGAAATGAACACTGAAGCTTTCTTT.

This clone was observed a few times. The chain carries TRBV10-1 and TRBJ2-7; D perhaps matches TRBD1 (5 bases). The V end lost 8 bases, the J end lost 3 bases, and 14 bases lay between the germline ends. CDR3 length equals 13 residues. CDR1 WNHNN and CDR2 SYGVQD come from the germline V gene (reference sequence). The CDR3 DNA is TGCGCCAGCCTGGAGACAGCCTACTACGAGCAGTACTTC. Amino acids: CASLETAYYEQYF.

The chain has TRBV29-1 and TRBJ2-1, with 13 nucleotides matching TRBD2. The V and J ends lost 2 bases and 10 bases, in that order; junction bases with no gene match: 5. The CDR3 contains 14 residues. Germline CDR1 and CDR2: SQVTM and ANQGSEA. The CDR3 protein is CSVEPRLAGGEQFF. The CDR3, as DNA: TGCAGCGTTGAACCCCGACTAGCGGGGGGCGAGCAGTTCTTC.

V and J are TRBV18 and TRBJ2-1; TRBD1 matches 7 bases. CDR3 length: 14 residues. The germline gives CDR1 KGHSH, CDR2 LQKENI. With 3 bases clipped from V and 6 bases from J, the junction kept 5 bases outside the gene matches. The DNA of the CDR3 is TGTGCCAGCTCACCGCGACAGGGAAGCAATGAGCAGTTCTTC. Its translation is CASSPRQGSNEQFF.

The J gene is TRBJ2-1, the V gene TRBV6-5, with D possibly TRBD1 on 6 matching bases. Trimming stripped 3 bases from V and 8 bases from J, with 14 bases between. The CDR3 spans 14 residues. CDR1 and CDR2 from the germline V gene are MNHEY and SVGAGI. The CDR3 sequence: CASSYRDAGDEQFF. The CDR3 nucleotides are TGTGCCAGCAGTTATCGAGATGCAGGGGATGAGCAGTTCTTC.

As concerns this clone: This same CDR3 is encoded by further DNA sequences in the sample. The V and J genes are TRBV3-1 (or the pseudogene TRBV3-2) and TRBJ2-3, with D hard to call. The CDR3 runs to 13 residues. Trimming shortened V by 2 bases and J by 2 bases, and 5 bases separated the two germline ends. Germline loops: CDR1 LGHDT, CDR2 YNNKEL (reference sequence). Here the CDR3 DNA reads TGTGCCAGCAGCCAACTGTACACAGATACGCAGTATTTT. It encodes CASSQLYTDTQYF.

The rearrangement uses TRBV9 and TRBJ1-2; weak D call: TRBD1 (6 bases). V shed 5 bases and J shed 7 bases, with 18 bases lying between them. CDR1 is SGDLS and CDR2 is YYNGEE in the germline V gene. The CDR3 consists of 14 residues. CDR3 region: CASREEAGARGYTF. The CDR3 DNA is TGTGCCAGCAGGGAAGAGGCGGGGGCGCGTGGCTACACCTTC.